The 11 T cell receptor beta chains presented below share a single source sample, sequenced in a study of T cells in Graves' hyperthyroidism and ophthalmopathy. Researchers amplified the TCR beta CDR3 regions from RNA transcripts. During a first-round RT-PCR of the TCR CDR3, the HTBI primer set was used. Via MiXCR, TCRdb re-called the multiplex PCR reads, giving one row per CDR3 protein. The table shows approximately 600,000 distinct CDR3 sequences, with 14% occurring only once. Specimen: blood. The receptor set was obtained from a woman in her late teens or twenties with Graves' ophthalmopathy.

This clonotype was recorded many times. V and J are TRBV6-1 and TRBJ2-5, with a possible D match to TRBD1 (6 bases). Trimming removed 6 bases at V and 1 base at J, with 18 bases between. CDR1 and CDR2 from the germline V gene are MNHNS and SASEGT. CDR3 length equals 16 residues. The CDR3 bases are TGTGCCAGCAGAAAACTCCACGGACAGTTCCAAGAGACCCAGTACTTC. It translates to CASRKLHGQFQETQYF.

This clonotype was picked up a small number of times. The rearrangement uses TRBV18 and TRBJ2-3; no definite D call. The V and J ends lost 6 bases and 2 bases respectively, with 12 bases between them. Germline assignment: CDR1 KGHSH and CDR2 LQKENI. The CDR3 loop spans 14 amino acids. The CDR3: CASSGSYYTDTQYF. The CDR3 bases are TGTGCCAGCTCTGGTAGCTATTACACAGATACGCAGTATTTT.

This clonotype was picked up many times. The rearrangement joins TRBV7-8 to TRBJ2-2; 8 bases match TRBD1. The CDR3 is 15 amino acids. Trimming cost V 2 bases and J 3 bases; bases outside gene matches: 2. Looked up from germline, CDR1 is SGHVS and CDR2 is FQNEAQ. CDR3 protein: CASSLSGGDTGELFF. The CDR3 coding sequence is TGTGCCAGCAGCTTATCAGGGGGCGACACCGGGGAGCTGTTTTTT.

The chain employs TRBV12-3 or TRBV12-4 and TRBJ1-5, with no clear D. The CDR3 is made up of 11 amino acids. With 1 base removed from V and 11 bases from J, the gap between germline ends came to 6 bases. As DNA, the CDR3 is TGTGCCAGCAGTTTAGGTGAGGCCCAGCATTTT. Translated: CASSLGEAQHF.

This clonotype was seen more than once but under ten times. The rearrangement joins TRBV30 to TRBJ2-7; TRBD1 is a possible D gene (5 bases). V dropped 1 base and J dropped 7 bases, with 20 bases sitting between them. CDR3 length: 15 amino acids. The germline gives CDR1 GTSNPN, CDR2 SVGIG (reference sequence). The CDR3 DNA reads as TGTGCCTGGAGTGGGCTCTGGGGCTCCGAAGAGGAGCAGTACTTC. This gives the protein CAWSGLWGSEEEQYF.

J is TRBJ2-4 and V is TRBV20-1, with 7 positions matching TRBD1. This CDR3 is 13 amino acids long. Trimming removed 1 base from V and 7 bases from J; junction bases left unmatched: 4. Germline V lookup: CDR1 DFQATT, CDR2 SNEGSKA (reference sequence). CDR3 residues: CSARVKGANIQYF. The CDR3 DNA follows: TGCAGTGCTAGAGTGAAGGGGGCGAACATTCAGTACTTC.

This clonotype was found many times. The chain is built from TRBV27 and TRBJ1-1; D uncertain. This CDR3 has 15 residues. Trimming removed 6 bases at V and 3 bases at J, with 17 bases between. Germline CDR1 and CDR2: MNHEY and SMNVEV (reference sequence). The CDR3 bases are TGTGCCAGCAGCGACCTCGGGTACGGAGACACTGAAGCTTTCTTT. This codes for CASSDLGYGDTEAFF.

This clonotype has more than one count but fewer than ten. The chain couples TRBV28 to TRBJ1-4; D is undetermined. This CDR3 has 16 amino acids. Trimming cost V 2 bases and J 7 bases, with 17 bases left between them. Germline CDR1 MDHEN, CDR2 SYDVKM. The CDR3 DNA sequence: TGTGCCAGCAGTTTAAGGGTCTCCGGTCAGAGTGAAAAACTGTTTTTT. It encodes CASSLRVSGQSEKLFF.

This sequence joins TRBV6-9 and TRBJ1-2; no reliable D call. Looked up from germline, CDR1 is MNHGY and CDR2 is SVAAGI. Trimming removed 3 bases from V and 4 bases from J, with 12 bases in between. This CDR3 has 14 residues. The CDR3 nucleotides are TGTGCCAGCAGTTACGGGAGGGATGGCTATGGCTACACCTTC. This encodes CASSYGRDGYGYTF.

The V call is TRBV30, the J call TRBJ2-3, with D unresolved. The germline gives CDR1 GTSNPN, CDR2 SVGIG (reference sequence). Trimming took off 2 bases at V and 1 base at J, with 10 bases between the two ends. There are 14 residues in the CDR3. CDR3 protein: CAWSSGIRTDTQYF. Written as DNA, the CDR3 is TGTGCCTGGAGTTCTGGGATACGCACAGATACGCAGTATTTT.

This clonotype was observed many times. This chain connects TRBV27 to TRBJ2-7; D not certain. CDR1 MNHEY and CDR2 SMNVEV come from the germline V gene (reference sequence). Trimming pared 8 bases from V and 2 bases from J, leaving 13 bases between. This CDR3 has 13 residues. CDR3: CASSDALTYEQYF. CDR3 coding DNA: TGTGCCAGCTCGGACGCGCTAACCTACGAGCAGTACTTC.